The 18 T cell receptor beta chains below all came from one sample that was sequenced in a study of blood T cell repertoires in COVID-19. TCRdb's table, derived via immunoSEQ multiplex PCR, lists solely in-frame clones and lacks some. Here the sample spans some 160,000 clones, around three quarters being singletons. Sequencing used peripheral blood. The receptors were gathered from a man in his forties or fifties with active or convalescent COVID-19.

J is TRBJ1-1 and V is TRBV9; D is perhaps TRBD1 (5 bases). V lost 0 bases to trimming and J lost 7 bases, with 7 bases between them. CDR1 SGDLS and CDR2 YYNGEE come from the germline V gene. The CDR3 runs 12 residues. This chain's CDR3 is CASSVGDSEAFF. The CDR3 nucleotides are TGTGCCAGCAGCGTAGGAGACAGTGAAGCTTTCTTT.

The sample holds many counts of this clone. This chain joins TRBV28 and TRBJ2-7; D remains unclear. V dropped 3 bases and J dropped 3 bases, with 9 bases sitting between them. CDR3 size: 13 residues. The germline gives CDR1 MDHEN, CDR2 SYDVKM. The CDR3 sequence is CASSFGVNYEQYF. CDR3 DNA: TGTGCCAGCAGTTTCGGAGTTAACTACGAGCAGTACTTC.

J is TRBJ1-5 and V is TRBV6-5; tentatively, D is TRBD1 (5 bases). The CDR3 is made up of 15 amino acids. Germline lookup yields CDR1 MNHEY and CDR2 SVGAGI. The germline V and J ends were trimmed by 6 bases and 2 bases, with 14 bases remaining between them. CDR3 residues: CASRGTGGGNQPQHF. CDR3 nucleotides: TGTGCCAGCAGGGGGACGGGAGGGGGCAATCAGCCCCAGCATTTT.

This clone showed up just once. The V and J genes are TRBV5-5 and TRBJ2-3; TRBD2 matches at 10 bases. The V and J ends lost 3 bases and 2 bases, in that order; junction bases with no gene match: 9. CDR3 length: 17 amino acids. Germline V gene lookup returns CDR1 SGHKS and CDR2 YYEKEE (reference sequence). The CDR3 spells CASSSNGLADNTDTQYF. The DNA for the CDR3 is TGTGCCAGCAGCTCGAACGGACTAGCGGACAACACAGATACGCAGTATTTT.

This clone appeared a few times. The chain is built from TRBV5-5 and TRBJ1-1; the match to TRBD1 covers 8 bases. Trimming at V came to 5 bases and at J to 0 bases, leaving 6 bases not matched to a gene. This CDR3 has 15 amino acids. CDR1 and CDR2 from the germline V gene are SGHKS and YYEKEE (reference sequence). CDR3: CASRPRQGMNTEAFF. CDR3 nucleotides: TGTGCCAGCAGGCCCCGACAGGGGATGAACACTGAAGCTTTCTTT.

This chain connects TRBV5-8 to TRBJ1-2; weak D call: TRBD1 (5 bases). V was shortened by 0 bases and J by 3 bases, with 6 bases between the two germline ends. Germline CDR1 and CDR2: SGHTS and YDEGEE. CDR3 length equals 13 residues. This chain's CDR3 is CASSLGGDYGYTF. CDR3 nucleotide sequence: TGTGCCAGCAGCTTGGGGGGGGACTATGGCTACACCTTC.

The chain uses TRBV11-3 and TRBJ2-7, with D possibly being TRBD1 (6 bases). The CDR3 consists of 13 residues. Germline CDR1 and CDR2: SGHNT and YENEEA. V was cut by 4 bases and J by 1 base, with 8 bases left in between. CDR3 sequence reads: CASSSGTSYEQYF. In nucleotides, the CDR3 is TGTGCCAGCAGCTCTGGGACATCCTACGAGCAGTACTTC.

In DNA, the CDR3 is TGCGCCAGCAGCCCGGGGACTGGGGGGAATCAGCCCCAGCATTTT. Translated: CASSPGTGGNQPQHF. The chain carries TRBV5-1 and TRBJ1-5, with D perhaps TRBD1 (5 bases). The CDR3 loop spans 15 amino acids. Trimming pared 4 bases from V and 4 bases from J, leaving 15 bases between. Germline V gene data show CDR1 as SGHRS and CDR2 as YFSETQ. The full variable domain, its missing parts supplied by reference TRBV5-1 and TRBJ1-5, is KAGVTQTPRYLIKTRGQQVTLSCSPISGHRSVSWYQQTPGQGLQFLFEYFSETQRNKGNFPGRFSGRQFSNSRSEMNVSTLELGDSALYLCASSPGTGGNQPQHFGDGTRLSIL.

The V gene is TRBV19, the J gene TRBJ2-7; D is ambiguous. This CDR3 has 13 amino acids. Trimming removed 5 bases at V and 3 bases at J, with 11 bases between. The germline V gene has CDR1 LNHDA and CDR2 SQIVND (reference sequence). The CDR3 DNA follows: TGTGCCAGTAGTGTGTCGGGTAGCTACGAGCAGTACTTC. Its protein product is CASSVSGSYEQYF. Drawing the rest from reference TRBV19 and TRBJ2-7, the complete variable domain is DGGITQSPKYLFRKEGQNVTLSCEQNLNHDAMYWYRQDPGQGLRLIYYSQIVNDFQKGDIAEGYSVSREKKESFPLTVTSAQKNPTAFYLCASSVSGSYEQYFGPGTRLTVT.

The rearrangement links TRBV14 to TRBJ1-2; D not resolved. Looked up from germline, CDR1 is SGHDN and CDR2 is FVKESK. V was shortened by 5 bases and J by 6 bases, with 13 bases between the two germline ends. The CDR3 contains 13 residues. The CDR3 DNA follows: TGTGCCAGCAGCTGGGCACAGTCGAATGGCTACACCTTC. Translated, it gives CASSWAQSNGYTF.

The chain is built from TRBV6-5 and TRBJ2-2; TRBD1 matches 7 bases. This CDR3 is built from 15 residues. V dropped 6 bases and J dropped 2; count of bases not matched to a gene: 6. CDR1 and CDR2 (germline): MNHEY, SVGAGI. This CDR3 is CASRTGTANTGELFF. CDR3 DNA sequence: TGTGCCAGCAGGACCGGGACAGCCAACACCGGGGAGCTGTTTTTT.

This clone was observed a few times. V usage is TRBV7-3 and J usage is TRBJ1-2, with 10 nucleotides matching TRBD1. V lost 0 bases to trimming and J lost 4 bases; unmatched junction nucleotides: 5. CDR3 length equals 16 residues. CDR1 and CDR2 (germline): SGHTA, FQGTGA. In DNA, the CDR3 is TGTGCCAGCAGCTTAACAGGGCGGACAGGGGGCTATGGCTACACCTTC. This gives the protein CASSLTGRTGGYGYTF.

The genes are TRBV6-5 and TRBJ2-5; unclear D gene. This CDR3 region has 14 residues. The V gene's germline CDR1 is MNHEY and CDR2 SVGAGI. The V and J ends lost 5 bases and 5 bases respectively, with 15 bases between them. The chain's CDR3 is CASSPLTSGETQYF. The CDR3, as DNA: TGTGCCAGCAGTCCTCTAACCTCCGGGGAGACCCAGTACTTC.

This clone turned up a few times. The V gene is TRBV28, the J gene TRBJ1-1; TRBD1 is a possible D gene (5 bases). The CDR3 runs to 14 residues. Per the germline V gene, CDR1 is MDHEN and CDR2 is SYDVKM. V was trimmed by 7 bases and J by 5 bases, leaving 17 bases between them. The chain's CDR3 is CASNPGGGRTEAFF. CDR3 DNA: TGTGCCAGCAACCCGGGGGGGGGAAGGACTGAAGCTTTCTTT. Complete variable domain (other parts from reference TRBV28 and TRBJ1-1): DVKVTQSSRYLVKRTGEKVFLECVQDMDHENMFWYRQDPGLGLRLIYFSYDVKMKEKGDIPEGYSVSREKKERFSLILESASTNQTSMYLCASNPGGGRTEAFFGQGTRLTVV.

This clone was counted a single time. This chain connects TRBV11-2 to TRBJ1-1; the D is unclear. The V and J ends lost 5 bases and 5 bases respectively, with 12 bases between them. CDR3 size: 13 residues. Germline V CDR1 and CDR2: SGHAT, FQNNGV. CDR3: CASSLTRVTEAFF. CDR3 sequence (DNA): TGTGCCAGCAGCCTAACCCGGGTTACTGAAGCTTTCTTT.

In its sample, this clone was seen a few times. The sample holds other DNA sequences that translate to the same CDR3. The chain employs TRBV27 and TRBJ2-7; 11 bases map to TRBD1. CDR1 MNHEY and CDR2 SMNVEV come from the germline V gene (reference sequence). V was pared by 5 bases and J by 1 base, with 7 bases of the junction left unmatched. The CDR3 runs to 16 residues. The CDR3 protein is CASSPLGQGASYEQYF. CDR3 nucleotides: TGTGCCAGCAGTCCGCTTGGACAGGGGGCTTCCTACGAGCAGTACTTC.

The chain employs TRBV19 and TRBJ2-1; D unresolved. The CDR3 is 14 residues long. CDR1 is LNHDA and CDR2 is SQIVND in the germline V gene (reference sequence). V lost 9 bases, J lost 5 bases, and 17 bases lay in between. The CDR3 DNA is TGTGCCAGCTCGGTGAGCATTCGAAACAATGAGCAGTTCTTC. This encodes CASSVSIRNNEQFF.

This sequence joins TRBV15 and TRBJ2-1, with 10 bases identical to TRBD2. The CDR3 length is 17 residues. Germline V gives CDR1 LNHNV, CDR2 YYDKDF (reference sequence). V was pared by 5 bases and J by 5 bases, with 12 bases of the junction left unmatched. In DNA form, the CDR3 reads TGTGCCACCAGCGCCTCCCCCGGGACTAGCGCAGACAATGAGCAGTTCTTC. Protein: CATSASPGTSADNEQFF. The full variable domain, with the rest looked up from reference TRBV15 and TRBJ2-1, is DAMVIQNPRYQVTQFGKPVTLSCSQTLNHNVMYWYQQKSSQAPKLLFHYYDKDFNNEADTPDNFQSRRPNTSFCFLDIRSPGLGDTAMYLCATSASPGTSADNEQFFGPGTRLTVL.